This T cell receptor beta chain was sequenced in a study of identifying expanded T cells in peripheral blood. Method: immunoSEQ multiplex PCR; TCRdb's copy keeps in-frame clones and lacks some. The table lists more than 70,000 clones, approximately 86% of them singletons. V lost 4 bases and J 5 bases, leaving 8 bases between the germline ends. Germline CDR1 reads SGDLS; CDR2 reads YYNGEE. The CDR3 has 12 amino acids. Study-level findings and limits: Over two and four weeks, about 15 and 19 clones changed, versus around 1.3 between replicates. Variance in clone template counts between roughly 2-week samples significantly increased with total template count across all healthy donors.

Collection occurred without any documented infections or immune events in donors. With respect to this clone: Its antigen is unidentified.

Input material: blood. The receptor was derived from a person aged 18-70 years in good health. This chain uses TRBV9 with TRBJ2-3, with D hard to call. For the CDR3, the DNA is TGTGCCAGCAGCCCCCGAGGAGATACGCAGTATTTT. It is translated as CASSPRGDTQYF.